This is a list of T cell receptor beta chains from one sample in a study of shared clonotypes between healthy human individuals. Using immunoSEQ multiplex PCR, the repertoire was profiled, and TCRdb retains in-frame clones only, with some absent. The sample has 2 million to 2.5 million clones, 93% seen once. Sequenced material: naive CD4+ T cells from PBMCs. The receptors derive from a man aged 18 to 29 in good health. Some clones in this sample may be carry-over from other donors' samples. Both conserved end residues are part of each CDR3. The D gene is left open where the match is weak. Size is stated for part of the rows, as once, few or many counts, or as a class when the clone is expanded.

>TRBD1|TRBV7-9|.|TRBJ2-2
CASSLEQGSANTGELFF
TGTGCCAGCAGCTTAGAACAGGGGTCGGCGAACACCGGGGAGCTGTTTTTT
>.|TRBV6-6|once|TRBJ2-3
CASSGQFLYTDTQYF
TGTGCCAGCAGCGGACAGTTCCTTTACACAGATACGCAGTATTTT
>.|TRBV9|.|TRBJ1-1
CASSVAPFTEAFF
TGTGCCAGCAGCGTCGCCCCCTTCACTGAAGCTTTCTTT
>TRBD2|TRBV5-1|.|TRBJ2-1
CASSPTSGAYNEQFF
TGCGCCAGCAGCCCCACTAGCGGTGCCTACAATGAGCAGTTCTTC
>TRBD2|TRBV5-6|.|TRBJ2-7
CASSLGGTSGVYEQYF
TGTGCCAGCAGCTTGGGAGGGACTAGCGGAGTGTACGAGCAGTACTTC
>.|TRBV10-3|.|TRBJ1-5
CAISEPYQPQHF
TGTGCCATCAGTGAGCCGTATCAGCCCCAGCATTTT
>.|TRBV6-1|.|TRBJ2-2
CASRQQGGPTGELFF
TGTGCCAGCAGACAGCAGGGGGGCCCCACCGGGGAGCTGTTTTTT
>.|TRBV6-1|.|TRBJ1-2
CASTTHPMNYGYTF
TGTGCCAGCACCACTCATCCGATGAACTATGGCTACACCTTC
>.|TRBV18|.|TRBJ2-1
CASTRTEYNEQFF
TGTGCCAGCACCCGGACGGAATACAATGAGCAGTTCTTC
>.|TRBV5-1|.|TRBJ1-1
CASSLDAHSSEAFF
TGCGCCAGCAGCTTGGACGCACACTCCAGTGAAGCTTTCTTT
>.|TRBV6-9|.|TRBJ1-4
CASRQGQREKLFF
TGTGCCAGCAGGCAGGGACAAAGAGAAAAACTGTTTTTT
>.|TRBV7-8|.|TRBJ2-2
CASSLLSSRATNTGELFF
TGTGCCAGCAGCTTACTATCTTCACGGGCAACAAACACCGGGGAGCTGTTTTTT
>.|TRBV13|.|TRBJ2-1
CASSRIAREVTNEQFF
TGTGCCAGCAGCCGTATAGCGAGGGAGGTAACCAATGAGCAGTTCTTC
>TRBD1|TRBV19|.|TRBJ1-2
CASSIDLGQGEDYGYTF
TGTGCCAGTAGTATAGATCTCGGACAGGGGGAAGACTATGGCTACACCTTC
>.|TRBV7-3|.|TRBJ2-3
CASSLMWQPGTDTQYF
TGTGCCAGCAGCTTAATGTGGCAGCCCGGGACAGATACGCAGTATTTT
>TRBD1|TRBV19|.|TRBJ2-7
CASSFTGGSTYEQYF
TGTGCCAGTAGTTTTACAGGGGGCAGTACCTACGAGCAGTACTTC
>.|TRBV28|.|TRBJ2-7
CASSPTYEQYF
TGTGCCAGCAGTCCCACCTACGAGCAGTACTTC
>.|TRBV4-2|.|TRBJ1-1
CASSQGARGDTEAFF
TGTGCCAGCAGCCAAGGGGCGCGGGGGGACACTGAAGCTTTCTTT
>.|TRBV5-1|.|TRBJ2-5
CASRGAQETQYF
TGCGCCAGCAGAGGGGCCCAAGAGACCCAGTACTTC
>.|TRBV7-2|.|TRBJ2-2
CASRSPRATGELFF
TGTGCCAGCAGATCCCCCCGTGCGACCGGGGAGCTGTTTTTT
>.|TRBV10-1|.|TRBJ1-3
CASSESSGNTIYF
TGCGCCAGCAGTGAGTCTTCTGGAAACACCATATATTTT
>TRBD1|TRBV5-1|.|TRBJ2-7
CASSPSPGQNYEQYF
TGCGCCAGCAGCCCATCGCCGGGACAGAACTACGAGCAGTACTTC
>.|TRBV7-9|.|TRBJ2-2
CASSLDYSNTGELFF
TGTGCCAGCAGCTTAGATTACAGTAACACCGGGGAGCTGTTTTTT
>TRBD1|TRBV19|.|TRBJ1-5
CASSSGTVGSNQPQHF
TGTGCCAGTAGTAGCGGGACAGTAGGTAGCAATCAGCCCCAGCATTTT
>.|TRBV6-5|.|TRBJ2-3
CASRPDSWGSLKQYF
TGTGCCAGCAGGCCAGACAGTTGGGGATCCCTTAAGCAGTATTTT
>.|TRBV28|.|TRBJ1-1
CASSLVPGAGNTEAFF
TGTGCCAGCAGTTTAGTGCCCGGCGCGGGGAACACTGAAGCTTTCTTT
>.|TRBV27|.|TRBJ2-7
CAGGLLRGQYF
TGTGCCGGGGGGCTCCTACGAGGGCAGTACTTC
>TRBD2|TRBV19|.|TRBJ2-7
CASSILAGEGEQYF
TGTGCCAGTAGTATACTAGCGGGAGAGGGAGAGCAGTACTTC
>TRBD1|TRBV9|.|TRBJ2-3
CASSVAGGGQGATDTQYF
TGTGCCAGCAGCGTAGCAGGAGGGGGACAGGGTGCCACAGATACGCAGTATTTT
>.|TRBV6-1|.|TRBJ2-5
CASTNQPGSGGAQYF
TGTGCCAGCACCAACCAACCGGGTTCAGGGGGGGCCCAGTACTTC
>TRBD1|TRBV2|.|TRBJ2-5
CASSWDRQETQYF
TGTGCCAGCTCATGGGACAGACAAGAGACCCAGTACTTC
>.|TRBV6-1|.|TRBJ1-5
CASSELPRGNQPQHF
TGTGCCAGCAGTGAACTTCCCCGGGGCAATCAGCCCCAGCATTTT
>TRBD1|TRBV5-5|.|TRBJ1-1
CASSTERQGVKDTEAFF
TGTGCCAGCAGCACGGAAAGGCAGGGGGTGAAGGACACTGAAGCTTTCTTT
>TRBD1|TRBV2|.|TRBJ2-7
CASSRDRVYEQYF
TGTGCCAGCAGCCGGGACAGGGTCTACGAGCAGTACTTC
>TRBD1|TRBV30|few|TRBJ1-1
CACSSTGLSEAFF
TGTGCCTGTTCCTCGACAGGGCTTTCTGAAGCTTTCTTT
>TRBD1|TRBV27|.|TRBJ2-6
CASSARDRRDAGANVLTF
TGTGCCAGCAGTGCCAGGGACAGAAGAGACGCTGGGGCCAACGTCCTGACTTTC
>TRBD1|TRBV9|.|TRBJ2-5
CASSRGQGDVETQYF
TGTGCCAGCAGCAGAGGACAGGGGGATGTGGAGACCCAGTACTTC
>.|TRBV5-1|.|TRBJ2-3
CASSFYGAGDTQYF
TGCGCCAGCAGCTTTTACGGGGCTGGAGATACGCAGTATTTT
>TRBD2|TRBV10-3|.|TRBJ2-7
CAISESSGSGSSYEQYF
TGTGCCATCAGTGAGTCGAGTGGTAGCGGGAGCTCCTACGAGCAGTACTTC
>.|TRBV11-1|.|TRBJ1-1
CASRAITEAFF
TGTGCCAGCAGAGCTATCACTGAAGCTTTCTTT
>.|TRBV21-1|.|TRBJ1-5
CASSKNSRSNQPQHF
TGTGCCAGCAGCAAAAACAGCCGTAGCAATCAGCCCCAGCATTTT
>.|TRBV7-3|few|TRBJ1-1
CASSLKPTGEAFF
TGTGCCAGCAGCTTAAAACCCACGGGTGAAGCTTTCTTT
>TRBD1|TRBV5-1|.|TRBJ2-5
CASSTDRVETQYF
TGCGCCAGCAGCACCGACAGGGTCGAGACCCAGTACTTC
>TRBD2|TRBV7-9|.|TRBJ2-1
CASSLQWTSGTQYNEQFF
TGTGCCAGCAGCTTACAATGGACTAGCGGGACTCAATACAATGAGCAGTTCTTC
>.|TRBV7-1|.|TRBJ1-4
CASSQTGANEKLFF
TGTGCCAGCAGCCAGACAGGCGCTAATGAAAAACTGTTTTTT
>TRBD1|TRBV14|.|TRBJ2-1
CASSPRTGANNEQFF
TGTGCCAGCAGCCCCCGGACAGGGGCAAACAATGAGCAGTTCTTC
>.|TRBV4-2|.|TRBJ2-3
CASSHLGQRLSTDTQYF
TGTGCCAGCAGCCACCTAGGCCAGCGGCTAAGCACAGATACGCAGTATTTT
>TRBD1|TRBV28|.|TRBJ2-2
CASSWDRGLFGTGELFF
TGTGCCAGCAGTTGGGACAGGGGGCTTTTTGGCACCGGGGAGCTGTTTTTT
>TRBD2|TRBV4-3|.|TRBJ2-1
CASSQDPGLVYNEQFF
TGCGCCAGCAGCCAAGATCCGGGACTAGTCTACAATGAGCAGTTCTTC
>.|TRBV5-1|once|TRBJ2-1
CASSLIDHSYNEQFF
TGCGCCAGCAGCTTGATCGATCACTCCTACAATGAGCAGTTCTTC